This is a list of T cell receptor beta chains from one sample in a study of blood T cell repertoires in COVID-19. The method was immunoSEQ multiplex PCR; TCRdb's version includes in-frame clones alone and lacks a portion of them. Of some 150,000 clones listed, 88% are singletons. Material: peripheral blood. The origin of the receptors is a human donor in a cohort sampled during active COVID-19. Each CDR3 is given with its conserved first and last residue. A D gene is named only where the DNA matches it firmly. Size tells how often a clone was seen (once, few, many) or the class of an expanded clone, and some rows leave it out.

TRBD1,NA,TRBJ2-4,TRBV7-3,TGTGCCAGCAGCTTACGGGCCCCGACCTCCGCGGACAGGGAAAACATTCAGTACTTC,CASSLRAPTSADRENIQYF
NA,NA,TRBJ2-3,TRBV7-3,TGTGCCAGCAGCGCCACTTCAACAGGGCCTGGCACAGATACGCAGTATTTT,CASSATSTGPGTDTQYF
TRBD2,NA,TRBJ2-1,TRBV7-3,TGTGCCAGCAGCCCTAGCGGGAGTCAGTACAATGAGCAGTTCTTC,CASSPSGSQYNEQFF
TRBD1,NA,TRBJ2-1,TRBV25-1,TGTGCCAGCAGTGAGGCCGGGACAGGGTCCTACAATGAGCAGTTCTTC,CASSEAGTGSYNEQFF
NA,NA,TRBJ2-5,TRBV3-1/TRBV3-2,TGTGCCAGCAGCCCTCCTTTTAGGAGCGCTCTGGACTTC,CASSPPFRSALDF
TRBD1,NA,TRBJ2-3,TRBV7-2,TGTGCCAGCAGCCAAGACCCGGGACAGGGGGCAGATACGCAGTATTTT,CASSQDPGQGADTQYF
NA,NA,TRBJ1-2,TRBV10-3,TGTGCCATCAGTGGATCAGGGGTCTATGGCTACACCTTC,CAISGSGVYGYTF
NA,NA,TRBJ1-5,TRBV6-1,TGTGCCAGCAGTGATTGGACATATAGCAATCAGCCCCAGCATTTT,CASSDWTYSNQPQHF
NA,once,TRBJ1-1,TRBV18,TGTGCCAGCTCAGGGTATACGGACAACAGAGCTTTCTTT,CASSGYTDNRAFF
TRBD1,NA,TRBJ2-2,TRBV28,TGTGCCAGCACCTTTTACAGGGGGTACGGGGAGCTGTTTTTT,CASTFYRGYGELFF
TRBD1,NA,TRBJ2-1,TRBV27,TGTGCCAGCAGTCCAATGAGGGGCCCAAACACAGGGGACAATGAGCAGTTCTTC,CASSPMRGPNTGDNEQFF
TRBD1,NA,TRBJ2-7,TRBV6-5,TGTGCCAGCAGTCGGACAGGGAAGTCTCCCGAGCAGTACTTC,CASSRTGKSPEQYF
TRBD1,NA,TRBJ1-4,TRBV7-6,TGTGCCAGCAGCTTAGTAGCGGGACAGGGGGCGAGAAAACTGTTTTTT,CASSLVAGQGARKLFF
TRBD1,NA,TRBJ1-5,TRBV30,TGTGCCTCCGGGACAGGAAACGGCAGGAATCAGCCCCAGCATTTT,CASGTGNGRNQPQHF
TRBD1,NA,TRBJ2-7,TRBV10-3,TGTGCCATCAGTGGACAGGGGGTCGCTTCCTACGAGCAGTACTTC,CAISGQGVASYEQYF
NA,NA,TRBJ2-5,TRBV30,TGTGCCTGGAGTGTCACGGAAGAGACCCAGTACTTC,CAWSVTEETQYF
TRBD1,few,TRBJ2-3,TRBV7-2,TGTGCCAGCAGCTTAAGGGCAGGGGGTTTCCCTAGCACAGATACGCAGTATTTT,CASSLRAGGFPSTDTQYF
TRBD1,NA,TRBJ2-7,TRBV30,TGTGCCGTAGCCGGGACAGTAGTCTACGAGCAGTACTTC,CAVAGTVVYEQYF
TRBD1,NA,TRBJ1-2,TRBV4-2,TGTGCCAGCAGCCACAAACAGGGGATGGGGCGTGGCTACACCTTC,CASSHKQGMGRGYTF
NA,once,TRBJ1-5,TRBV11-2,TGTGCCAGCAGCTCCTTCCGCAATCAGCCCCAGCATTTT,CASSSFRNQPQHF
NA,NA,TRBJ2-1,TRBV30,TGTGCCTGGAGTCCGACAAAGTACAATGAGCAGTTCTTC,CAWSPTKYNEQFF
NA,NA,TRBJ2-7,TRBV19,TGTGCCAGTAGTACGATAGCGCGCGGGGTCCCCGGTGACGAGCAGTACTTC,CASSTIARGVPGDEQYF